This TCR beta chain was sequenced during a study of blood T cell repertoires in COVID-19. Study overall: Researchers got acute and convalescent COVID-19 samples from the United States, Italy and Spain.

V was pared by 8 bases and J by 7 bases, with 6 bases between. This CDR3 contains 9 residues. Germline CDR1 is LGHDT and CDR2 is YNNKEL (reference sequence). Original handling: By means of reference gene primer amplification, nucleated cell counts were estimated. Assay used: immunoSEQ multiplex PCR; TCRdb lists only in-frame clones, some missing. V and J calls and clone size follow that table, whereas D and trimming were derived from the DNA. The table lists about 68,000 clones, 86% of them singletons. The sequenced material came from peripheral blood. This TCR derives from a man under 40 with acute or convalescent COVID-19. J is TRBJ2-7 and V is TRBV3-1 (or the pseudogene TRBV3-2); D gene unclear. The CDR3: CASRVEQYF. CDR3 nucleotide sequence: TGTGCCAGCCGGGTTGAGCAGTACTTC.